This TCR beta chain was observed in a study of T cell changes during pregnancy in multiple sclerosis (dated 2019 in TCRdb). About the investigation overall: The study looked at changes in the T cell repertoire across pregnancy in women with multiple sclerosis.

Library construction relied on the immunoSEQ multiplex PCR assay. The table comes from immuneACCESS by way of TCRdb, which keeps in-frame sequences with V and J called. Part of the clones is missing from these tables; in studies checked, under half for an unresolved V gene and the rest for unknown reasons. The sample contains some 25,000 clones, around 87% of them found a single time. Of the sample, roughly 1% is held by the ten largest clones. In its sample, this clone was seen a few times. No antigen is known for it. No clone much larger than this one lies a single base away; base qualities are absent. The sequencing used CD4+ T cells from peripheral blood mononuclear cells, collected in the second trimester of pregnancy. This sequence originates from a female donor in good health, enrolled as a control in a pregnancy study.

The DNA reads as follows: TGCGCCAGCAGCCAAGTAACCGGGGGAGAGGAGCAGTTCTTC. Its protein is CASSQVTGGEEQFF. The chain joins TRBV4-3 to TRBJ2-1; TRBD2 is a weak D gene call, 6 bases matching. Counted from cysteine to phenylalanine, this CDR3 has 14 amino acids. The only DNA kept is the CDR3, 42 bases in frame from the first base. CDR1 and CDR2 are read off the germline V gene as LGHNA and YSLEER. The V and J ends are trimmed by 1 base and 10 bases, leaving 14 bases between them.